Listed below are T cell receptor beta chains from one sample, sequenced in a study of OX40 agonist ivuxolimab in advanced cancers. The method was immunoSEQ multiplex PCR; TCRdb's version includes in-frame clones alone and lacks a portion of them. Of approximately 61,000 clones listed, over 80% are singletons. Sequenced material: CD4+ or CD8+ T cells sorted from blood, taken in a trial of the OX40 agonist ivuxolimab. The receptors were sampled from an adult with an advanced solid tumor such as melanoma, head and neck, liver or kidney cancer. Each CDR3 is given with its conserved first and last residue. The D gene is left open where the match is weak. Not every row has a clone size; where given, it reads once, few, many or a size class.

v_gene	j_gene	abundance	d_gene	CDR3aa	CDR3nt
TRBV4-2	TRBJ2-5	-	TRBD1	CASSPRQGAGEETQYF	TGTGCCAGCAGCCCGCGACAGGGGGCTGGGGAAGAGACCCAGTACTTC
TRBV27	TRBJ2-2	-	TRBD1	CASSSTGGMSTGELFF	TGTGCCAGCAGTTCAACAGGGGGCATGAGCACCGGGGAGCTGTTTTTT
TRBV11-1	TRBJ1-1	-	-	CASSLGDLRNTEAFF	TGTGCCAGCAGCTTAGGGGACTTAAGGAACACTGAAGCTTTCTTT
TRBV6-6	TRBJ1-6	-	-	CASSYGDSFNSPLHF	TGTGCCAGCAGTTACGGGGACTCGTTCAATTCACCCCTCCACTTT
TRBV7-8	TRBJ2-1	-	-	CASSLAPRNEQFF	TGTGCCAGCAGCTTAGCCCCCCGTAATGAGCAGTTCTTC
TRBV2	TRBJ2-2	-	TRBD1	CASSETGANTGELFF	TGTGCCAGCAGTGAAACAGGGGCGAACACCGGGGAGCTGTTTTTT
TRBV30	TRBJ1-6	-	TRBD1	CAWSPRGQGSLRSYNSPLHF	TGTGCCTGGAGCCCTAGAGGACAGGGGTCTCTCAGGTCCTATAATTCACCCCTCCACTTT
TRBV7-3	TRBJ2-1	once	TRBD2	CASSSREASGSGSYNEQFF	TGTGCCAGCAGCTCCCGGGAGGCTAGCGGGAGTGGTTCCTACAATGAGCAGTTCTTC
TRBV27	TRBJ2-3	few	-	CASSLVSGTTDTQYF	TGTGCCAGCAGTTTAGTGTCAGGAACCACAGATACGCAGTATTTT
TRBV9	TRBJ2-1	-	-	CASSVQGVAYNEQFF	TGTGCCAGCAGCGTACAGGGAGTGGCCTACAATGAGCAGTTCTTC
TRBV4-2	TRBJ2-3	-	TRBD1	CASSPEGHRGGTDTQYF	TGTGCCAGCAGCCCCGAAGGACACAGGGGGGGCACAGATACGCAGTATTTT
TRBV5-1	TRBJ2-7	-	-	CASSPDRGYEQYF	TGCGCCAGCAGCCCGGACCGAGGCTACGAGCAGTACTTC
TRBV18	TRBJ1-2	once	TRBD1	CASSAQGDYGYTF	TGTGCCAGCTCGGCACAGGGGGACTATGGCTACACCTTC
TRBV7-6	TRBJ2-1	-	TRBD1	CASSMPGQGAYNEQFF	TGTGCCAGCAGCATGCCGGGACAGGGGGCATACAATGAGCAGTTCTTC